The clone carrying this TCR beta chain was counted ten times or more. Its target is not known. The entry originates in a study of beta chain features in type 1 diabetes. The germline gives CDR1 GTSNPN, CDR2 SVGIG (reference sequence). CDR3 length: 8 amino acids. Trimming cost V 8 bases and J 6 bases, with 4 bases left between them. Study-level results: When Type 1 diabetes patients were examined, their TCRB CDR3s proved moderately but significantly shorter in all four CD4+ subsets. The naive, central memory and Treg TCRB repertoires of patients appeared to be more similar to one another than those of healthy donors.

All of the isolated RNA was reverse transcribed, so expressed TCRB transcripts were sequenced. Naive, central memory and regulatory T cell samples produced a mean of about 4 million reads. Assay: immunoSEQ multiplex PCR; the TCRdb copy retains only in-frame clones and omits some. Altogether more than 130,000 clones are present, 6% to 7.5% being singletons, with the ten largest covering around 1.5%. Sequenced material: central memory CD4+ T cells from blood. The chain carries TRBV30 and TRBJ1-2; D unclear. This receptor was identified in a woman in her twenties or thirties in good health. The CDR3: CAADGYTF. CDR3 in DNA: TGTGCCGCGGATGGCTACACCTTC.